The 30 T cell receptor beta chains listed next were all sequenced from one sample in a study of shared clonotypes between healthy human individuals. Measured with immunoSEQ multiplex PCR; TCRdb has only the in-frame clones, and not every one. Of under 1,100,000 clones listed, about 77% are singletons. Sequencing used memory CD4+ T cells sorted from blood. Regarding subset: CD45RA-negative fraction. The origin of the receptors is a man younger than 30 in good health.

This clone was found a few times. This sequence joins TRBV27 and TRBJ1-2; D might be TRBD1 (6 bases). The V and J ends lost 4 bases and 3 bases respectively, with 15 bases between them. Germline V CDR1 and CDR2: MNHEY, SMNVEV (reference sequence). The CDR3 contains 15 residues. The CDR3 coding sequence is TGTGCCAGCAGTTCAGCTACACAGGGCTACTATGGCTACACCTTC. Translating gives CASSSATQGYYGYTF.

The J gene is TRBJ1-6, the V gene TRBV28; possible D gene TRBD1, 6 bases. Germline V CDR1 and CDR2: MDHEN, SYDVKM. The ends were cut back, 8 bases at V and 4 bases at J, with 9 bases in the middle. There are 13 residues in the CDR3. CDR3 residues: CASLGGYNSPLHF. DNA of the CDR3: TGTGCCAGCCTAGGGGGTTATAATTCACCCCTCCACTTT.

J is TRBJ1-6 and V is TRBV10-3; TRBD1 matches at 9 bases. V was pared by 4 bases and J by 7 bases, with 8 bases of the junction left unmatched. The CDR3 length is 16 residues. The germline CDR1 and CDR2 sequences are ENHRY and SYGVKD. CDR3 in DNA: TGTGCCATCAGTGTCGGGACAGGGAGTGAGAATTCACCCCTCCACTTT. It translates to CAISVGTGSENSPLHF.

The V and J genes are TRBV6-1 and TRBJ2-3; TRBD1 or TRBD2 may be the D gene (6 bases each). Trimming cost V 0 bases and J 7 bases, with 8 bases left between them. The germline gives CDR1 MNHNS, CDR2 SASEGT. CDR3 length: 13 residues. In DNA, the CDR3 is TGTGCCAGCAGTGAAGCAGGGGGGTATACGCAGTATTTT. This translates into CASSEAGGYTQYF.

This clone was detected a few times. The rearrangement joins TRBV5-1 to TRBJ2-2, with 11 bases that match TRBD2. With V trimmed by 5 bases and J by 6 bases, 0 bases remained unmatched. Germline V gene sequence: CDR1 SGHRS, CDR2 YFSETQ. This CDR3 comprises 13 residues. CDR3 DNA sequence: TGCGCCAGCAGACTAGCGGGAGCCGGGGAGCTGTTTTTT. It encodes CASRLAGAGELFF.

The chain is built from TRBV9 and TRBJ2-3; 7 bases match TRBD2. J was trimmed by 0 bases and V by 4 bases; bases with no gene match: 5. CDR1 is SGDLS, CDR2 YYNGEE, per germline. The CDR3 is made up of 15 amino acids. CDR3 in amino acids: CASSSPGLSTDTQYF. The DNA of the CDR3 is TGTGCCAGCAGCTCACCGGGACTAAGCACAGATACGCAGTATTTT.

Comments on this clone: Other DNA sequences in this specimen translate into the identical CDR3. The rearrangement uses TRBV6-1 and TRBJ1-1; D perhaps matches TRBD1 (6 bases). The CDR3 extends over 14 amino acids. Per germline, CDR1 MNHNS and CDR2 SASEGT. Trimming took off 0 bases at V and 1 base at J, with 6 bases between the two ends. DNA of the CDR3: TGTGCCAGCAGTGAAGCAGGGGGGAACACTGAAGCTTTCTTT. Translating gives CASSEAGGNTEAFF.

The chain is built from TRBV5-1 and TRBJ2-1; 8 bases align to TRBD2. The germline gives CDR1 SGHRS, CDR2 YFSETQ. The V gene end was trimmed by 5 bases and the J gene end by 3 bases; junction bases not matched to a gene: 7. This CDR3 comprises 15 residues. The CDR3 DNA sequence: TGCGCCAGCAGAGACGGGGGGGCCCTCTACAATGAGCAGTTCTTC. Amino acid sequence: CASRDGGALYNEQFF.

In this sample, this clone turned up many times. V and J are TRBV19 and TRBJ2-4; 9 positions agree with TRBD1. The CDR3 runs 13 residues. The germline CDR1 and CDR2 sequences are LNHDA and SQIVND (reference sequence). V dropped 4 bases and J dropped 8; count of bases not matched to a gene: 3. In nucleotides, the CDR3 is TGTGCCAGTAGTAAGAGGGACAGGGACATTCAGTACTTC. Translated: CASSKRDRDIQYF.

The V gene is TRBV5-1, the J gene TRBJ1-4, with 8 bases that match TRBD1. Germline CDR1 is SGHRS and CDR2 is YFSETQ. This CDR3 has 15 residues. The V and J ends lost 0 bases and 8 bases, in that order; junction bases with no gene match: 6. Here the CDR3 DNA reads TGCGCCAGCAGCTTGGAGGGGACAGGTTTGGAAAAACTGTTTTTT. Protein: CASSLEGTGLEKLFF.

CDR3 amino acids: CASSSGQGAGEKLFF. The CDR3, as DNA: TGTGCCAGCAGCTCTGGACAGGGGGCGGGTGAAAAACTGTTTTTT. This chain joins TRBV7-2 and TRBJ1-4, with 11 bases aligning to TRBD1. This CDR3 has 15 residues. With 4 bases clipped from V and 7 bases from J, the junction kept 5 bases outside the gene matches. The germline V gene has CDR1 SGHTA and CDR2 FQGNSA.

The chain carries TRBV7-2 and TRBJ2-3; D call uncertain. Trimming pared 5 bases from V and 6 bases from J, leaving 9 bases between. Germline-derived CDR1 and CDR2 are SGHTA and FQGNSA. CDR3 length: 12 amino acids. The CDR3 reads CASSLMSDTQYF. In DNA, the CDR3 is TGTGCCAGCAGCCTCATGTCGGATACGCAGTATTTT.

This chain connects TRBV2 to TRBJ1-4, with TRBD1 matching 12 bases. V gave up 4 bases and J gave up 4 bases; unmatched junction bases: 7. Germline CDR1 reads SNHLY; CDR2 reads FYNNEI. CDR3 length: 17 amino acids. The CDR3 DNA reads TGTGCCAGCAGTGGATGGGACAGGGGGCTTGGTAATGAAAAACTGTTTTTT. Amino acids: CASSGWDRGLGNEKLFF.

This clone has just a few counts. The chain recombines TRBV28 with TRBJ2-7, with D possibly matching TRBD2 (5 bases). Looked up from germline, CDR1 is MDHEN and CDR2 is SYDVKM. This CDR3 contains 15 residues. Trimming pared 3 bases from V and 0 bases from J, leaving 12 bases between. Here the CDR3 reads CASSLLRASSYEQYF. CDR3 DNA: TGTGCCAGCAGTTTGTTGAGGGCCAGCTCCTACGAGCAGTACTTC. The full variable domain, its missing parts supplied by reference TRBV28 and TRBJ2-7, is DVKVTQSSRYLVKRTGEKVFLECVQDMDHENMFWYRQDPGLGLRLIYFSYDVKMKEKGDIPEGYSVSREKKERFSLILESASTNQTSMYLCASSLLRASSYEQYFGPGTRLTVT.

This clone turned up a few times. The sample carries other DNA sequences with the same CDR3. The chain is built from TRBV5-1 and TRBJ1-5; 7 bases fit TRBD1. CDR3 length equals 15 residues. Germline V gene data show CDR1 as SGHRS and CDR2 as YFSETQ. J gave up 3 bases and V 0 bases, and 3 bases lay outside the gene matches. In DNA form, the CDR3 reads TGCGCCAGCAGCTTGGAGGGACAGCTCAATCAGCCCCAGCATTTT. As protein: CASSLEGQLNQPQHF.

This clone was recorded many times. The chain uses TRBV5-1 and TRBJ1-2; D is uncertain. Looked up from germline, CDR1 is SGHRS and CDR2 is YFSETQ. CDR3 length: 14 residues. The ends were cut back, 5 bases at V and 4 bases at J, with 15 bases in the middle. CDR3 nucleotide sequence: TGCGCCAGCAGTTCAATATCGTCAGCCTATGGCTACACCTTC. Protein: CASSSISSAYGYTF.

Note on this clone: The conserved closing phenylalanine or tryptophan is absent in this CDR3, likely reflecting a read error. Because the CDR3's place on the DNA is in doubt, the DNA is left out and the CDR3 is given as listed by TCRdb. The chain has TRBV6-5 and TRBJ1-3; the table calls TRBD1, which could not be checked here. The germline V gene has CDR1 MNHEY and CDR2 SVGAGI. The CDR3 is 11 residues long, ends included. This CDR3 is CASRTPGHLVS.

There are a few counts of this clone. The V gene is TRBV13, the J gene TRBJ2-2; no clear D. The CDR3 is 13 amino acids. Per germline, CDR1 PRHDT and CDR2 FYEKMQ (reference sequence). V lost 2 bases and J lost 3, with 4 bases in between. The CDR3 DNA sequence: TGTGCCAGCAGCTTAAGGTACACCGGGGAGCTGTTTTTT. Protein product: CASSLRYTGELFF. Complete variable domain (other parts from reference TRBV13 and TRBJ2-2): AAGVIQSPRHLIKEKRETATLKCYPIPRHDTVYWYQQGPGQDPQFLISFYEKMQSDKGSIPDRFSAQQFSDYHSELNMSSLELGDSALYFCASSLRYTGELFFGEGSRLTVL.

V gene TRBV7-9 combines with J gene TRBJ1-2; a weak D match, TRBD1 (5 bases). This CDR3 is built from 14 residues. Deletions cut 1 base from V and 7 bases from J, with 13 bases between. Germline assignment: CDR1 SEHNR and CDR2 FQNEAQ (reference sequence). The CDR3 DNA is TGTGCCAGCAGCTTAGGGCAGGGTCTCAGTGGCTACACCTTC. Its translation: CASSLGQGLSGYTF. The complete variable domain, with remaining parts taken from reference TRBV7-9 and TRBJ1-2, reads DTGVSQNPRHKITKRGQNVTFRCDPISEHNRLYWYRQTLGQGPEFLTYFQNEAQLEKSRLLSDRFSAERPKGSFSTLEIQRTEQGDSAMYLCASSLGQGLSGYTFGSGTRLTVV.

This clone was picked up one time. V and J are TRBV5-5 and TRBJ1-1; 7 bases are shared with TRBD1. V lost 5 bases, J lost 1 base, and 11 bases stayed unmatched. From germline, CDR1 is SGHKS and CDR2 YYEKEE (reference sequence). The CDR3 loop spans 16 amino acids. CDR3 in amino acids: CASRPNPGQTNTEAFF. In DNA, the CDR3 is TGTGCCAGCAGACCTAATCCGGGACAGACGAACACTGAAGCTTTCTTT.

The chain is built from TRBV27 and TRBJ1-2; TRBD1 is a possible D gene (6 bases). The length of the CDR3 is 18 residues. V was shortened by 2 bases and J by 3 bases, with 22 bases between the two germline ends. Per the germline V gene, CDR1 is MNHEY and CDR2 is SMNVEV (reference sequence). The CDR3 sequence: CASSLRALSGHSYYGYTF. The CDR3 nucleotides read TGTGCCAGCAGTTTAAGGGCCCTCTCGGGACACTCATACTATGGCTACACCTTC.

This clone occurred a few times. CDR3 nucleotide sequence: TGTGCCAGCAGATACGTTTCCGGGGAGCTGTTTTTT. Protein sequence: CASRYVSGELFF. The chain uses TRBV27 and TRBJ2-2, with D hard to call. Trimming left V 6 bases short and J 6 bases short, with 8 bases between. Germline loops: CDR1 MNHEY, CDR2 SMNVEV (reference sequence). The CDR3 length is 12 residues.

V gene TRBV14 combines with J gene TRBJ2-1; D gene ambiguous. Between the trimmed V and J ends, which lost 4 bases and 2 bases, there was a span of 15 bases. CDR1 is SGHDN, CDR2 FVKESK, per germline. This CDR3 region has 16 residues. Written as DNA, the CDR3 is TGTGCCAGCAGCCGGACGGCACACGTAGCCTACAATGAGCAGTTCTTC. It specifies CASSRTAHVAYNEQFF.

This clone appeared a single time. J is TRBJ1-6 and V is TRBV6-6; D unresolved. Germline V gene sequence: CDR1 MNHNY, CDR2 SVGAGI (reference sequence). Trimming pared 6 bases from V and 8 bases from J, leaving 20 bases between. This CDR3 has 16 residues. Here the CDR3 reads CASSAYPGRADSPLHF. In nucleotides, the CDR3 is TGTGCCAGCAGCGCCTACCCCGGGCGTGCGGATTCACCCCTCCACTTT.

V gene TRBV5-1 combines with J gene TRBJ2-1; 9 bases line up with TRBD1. CDR1 is SGHRS, CDR2 YFSETQ, per germline. The CDR3 length is 15 residues. V lost 6 bases to trimming and J lost 0 bases; unmatched junction nucleotides: 4. CDR3 DNA sequence: TGCGCCAGCACCGGGACAGGGACCTCCTACAATGAGCAGTTCTTC. Translated, it gives CASTGTGTSYNEQFF.

Regarding this clone: Just one base apart from a much larger clone, this may be a read error. This chain links TRBV14 with TRBJ2-7; TRBD1 agrees at 10 bases. CDR1 is SGHDN, CDR2 FVKESK, per germline. Trimming at V came to 5 bases and at J to 2 bases, leaving 3 bases not matched to a gene. The CDR3 has 14 residues. Written as DNA, the CDR3 is TGTGCCAGCAGCTGGGGGACAGGGGCCTACGAGCAGTACTTC. It yields the protein CASSWGTGAYEQYF.

The chain is built from TRBV19 and TRBJ1-5; D unresolved. V was pared by 3 bases and J by 1 base, with 7 bases between. Per the germline V gene, CDR1 is LNHDA and CDR2 is SQIVND (reference sequence). The CDR3 covers 14 residues. DNA for the CDR3: TGTGCCAGTAGTATCGGCAGAAGCAATCAGCCCCAGCATTTT. The encoded protein is CASSIGRSNQPQHF.

This clone was recorded once. The chain has TRBV7-3 and TRBJ2-5; TRBD2 might be the D (5 bases). The CDR3 has 15 residues. Trimming cost V 4 bases and J 1 base, with 13 bases left between them. Germline V gene lookup returns CDR1 SGHTA and CDR2 FQGTGA. CDR3 DNA: TGTGCCAGCAGCTATTCCTCGGGGAGCCAAGAGACCCAGTACTTC. Translating gives CASSYSSGSQETQYF.

The rearrangement uses TRBV2 and TRBJ1-6; the D is unclear. V lost 0 bases and J lost 7, with 10 bases in between. CDR3 size: 15 residues. Germline CDR1 reads SNHLY; CDR2 reads FYNNEI. In DNA, the CDR3 is TGTGCCAGCAGTGAAGCGCGACGGGCAAATTCACCCCTCCACTTT. Its protein is CASSEARRANSPLHF.

Note on this clone: Different DNA sequences within this sample yield the same CDR3. The gene calls are TRBV18 and TRBJ1-2, with D hard to call. V gave up 0 bases and J gave up 0 bases, with 8 bases separating them. Germline V gives CDR1 KGHSH, CDR2 LQKENI. CDR3 length: 15 amino acids. CDR3 DNA sequence: TGTGCCAGCTCACCACCGTCGGGAGCTAACTATGGCTACACCTTC. Amino acid sequence: CASSPPSGANYGYTF.